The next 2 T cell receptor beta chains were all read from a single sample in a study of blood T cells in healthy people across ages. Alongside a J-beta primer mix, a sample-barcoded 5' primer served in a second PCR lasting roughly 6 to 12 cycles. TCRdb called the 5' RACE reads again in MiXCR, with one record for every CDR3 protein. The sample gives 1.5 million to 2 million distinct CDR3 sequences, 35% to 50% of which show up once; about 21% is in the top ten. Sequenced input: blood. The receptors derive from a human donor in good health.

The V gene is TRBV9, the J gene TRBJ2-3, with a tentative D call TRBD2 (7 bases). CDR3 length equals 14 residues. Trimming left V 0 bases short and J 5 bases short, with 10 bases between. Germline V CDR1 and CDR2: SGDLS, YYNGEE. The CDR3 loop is CASSVVGGQDTQYF. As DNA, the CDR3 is TGTGCCAGCAGCGTAGTCGGGGGGCAAGATACGCAGTATTTT.

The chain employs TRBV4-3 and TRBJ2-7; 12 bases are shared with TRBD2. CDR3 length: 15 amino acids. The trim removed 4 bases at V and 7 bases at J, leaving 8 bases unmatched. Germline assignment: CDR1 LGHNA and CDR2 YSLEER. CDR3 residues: CASSPGTSGSREQYF. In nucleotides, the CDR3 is TGCGCCAGCAGCCCCGGGACTAGCGGGTCGCGGGAGCAGTACTTC.